What follows is one T cell receptor beta chain and its context. This PCR relied on a set of 60 Vbeta primers and 13 Jbeta primers. Only in-frame clones appear in the TCRdb table, and some are missing; sequencing was by immunoSEQ multiplex PCR. The repertoire table contains over 75,000 clones. The V and J ends lost 5 bases and 6 bases, in that order; junction bases with no gene match: 7. The CDR3 sequence is 15 residues long. Germline V gene sequence: CDR1 LNHDA, CDR2 SQIVND (reference sequence). The data derive from a study of cytomegalovirus exposure and HLA in healthy donors. The sample was PBMCs. This receptor was obtained from a girl aged 10-17 years in good health and CMV-seropositive. This chain uses TRBV19 with TRBJ2-1; the match to TRBD1 covers 10 bases. The CDR3 sequence is CASSARDRGFNEQFF. In nucleotides, the CDR3 is TGTGCCAGTAGTGCCCGGGACAGGGGTTTCAATGAGCAGTTCTTC.